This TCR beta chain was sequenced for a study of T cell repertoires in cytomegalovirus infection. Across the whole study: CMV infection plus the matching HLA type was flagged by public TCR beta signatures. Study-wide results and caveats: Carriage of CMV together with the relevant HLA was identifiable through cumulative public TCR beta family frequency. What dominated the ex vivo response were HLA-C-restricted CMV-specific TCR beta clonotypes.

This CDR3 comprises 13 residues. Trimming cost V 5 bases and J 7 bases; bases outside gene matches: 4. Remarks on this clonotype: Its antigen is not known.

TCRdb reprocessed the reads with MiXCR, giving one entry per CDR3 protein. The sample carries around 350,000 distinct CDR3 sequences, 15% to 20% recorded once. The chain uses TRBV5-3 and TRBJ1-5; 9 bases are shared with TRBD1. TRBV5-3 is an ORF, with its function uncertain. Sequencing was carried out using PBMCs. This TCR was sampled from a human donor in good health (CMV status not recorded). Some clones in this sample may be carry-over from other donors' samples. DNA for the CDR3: TGTGCCAGAAGGGACAGGGGATGGCAGCCCCAGCATTTT. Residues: CARRDRGWQPQHF.